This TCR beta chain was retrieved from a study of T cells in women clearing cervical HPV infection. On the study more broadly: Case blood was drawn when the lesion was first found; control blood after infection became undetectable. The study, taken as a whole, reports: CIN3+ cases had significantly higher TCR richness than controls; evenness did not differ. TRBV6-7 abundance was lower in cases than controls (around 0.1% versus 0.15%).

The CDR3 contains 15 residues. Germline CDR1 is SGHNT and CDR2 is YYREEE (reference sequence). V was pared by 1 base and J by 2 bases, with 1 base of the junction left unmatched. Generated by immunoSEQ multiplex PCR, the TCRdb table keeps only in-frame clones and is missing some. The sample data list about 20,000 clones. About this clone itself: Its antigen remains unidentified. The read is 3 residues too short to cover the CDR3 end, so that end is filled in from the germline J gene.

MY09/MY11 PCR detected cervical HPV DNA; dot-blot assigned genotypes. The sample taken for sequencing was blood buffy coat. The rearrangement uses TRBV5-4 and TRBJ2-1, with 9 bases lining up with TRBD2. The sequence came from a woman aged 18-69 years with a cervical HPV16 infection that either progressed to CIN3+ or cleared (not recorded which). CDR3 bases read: TGTGCCAGCAGCTTGCCTAGCGGGACCTACAATGAG. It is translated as CASSLPSGTYNE. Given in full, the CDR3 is CASSLPSGTYNEQFF.